This TCR beta chain was captured by sequencing in a study of blood T cells in healthy people across ages (dated by TCRdb to the mid-2010s). With respect to the entire study: Template switching captured roughly one uniquely barcoded TCR beta cDNA molecule per two T cells in model experiments. Using deep sequencing normalized with unique cDNA molecular identifiers, the study measured how TCR beta repertoire diversity changes with age. Donors were grouped into four age groups: young (average about 15 years), middle-aged (under 40), aged (about 59) and long-lived (about 89). Two additional independent replicas of 1 million unique cDNA reads from the same blood draw were analyzed for two donors (one aged 18 to 29 and one aged 80 or older). To avoid experimental bias, donors of different ages were randomly spread across the sequencing lanes.

Systemically healthy Caucasian individuals from Russia, approximately 39 in total and aged roughly 6 to 100 years, were included as donors. Around 10 milliliters of peripheral blood were drawn from each donor into EDTA-treated Vacutainer tubes. Ficoll-Paque density-gradient centrifugation was used to isolate PBMCs, with at least 7 million per sample. Total RNA, at least 5 micrograms per sample, was extracted from PBMCs with Trizol reagent. Naive CD45RAhigh/CD27high T cell percentages were measured by flow cytometry on a PBMC aliquot from every donor. Broad study findings and their caveats: There was a strong correlation between observed TCR beta diversity and the percentage of naive T cells measured by flow cytometry. The long-lived group showed more naive CD4+ T cells, fewer expanded clones and increased TCR diversity than the aged group, suggesting age selection. As age increased, observed TCR beta diversity per million T cells dropped in a roughly linear way, and a significant reduction was already evident by age 40. Bulk unsorted PBMC profiling prevented conclusive comparison of naive and antigen-experienced compartments. Donor CMV infection status was unknown, potentially confounding age-related changes in expanded clonotypes. Estimates of total diversity based on one million sequenced T cells were regarded as lower bounds and as underestimates.

The sample holds a few counts of this clonotype. There is no known antigen for this receptor. No much larger clone exists at a distance of one base, and base qualities are not known. The library was obtained by 5' RACE. TCRdb names Illumina HiSeq 2500 as the instrument used. A second PCR of 7 to 11 cycles was performed with a sample-barcoded 5' primer and a J-beta primer mix. A template-switch 5' adaptor carrying 12 random nucleotides introduced a unique molecular identifier onto each TCR beta cDNA molecule. Each sample yielded at least 2.5 million CDR3-containing paired-end reads. First-strand cDNA was synthesized from all RNA with the Mint cDNA synthesis kit, primed by a TRBC-specific oligonucleotide. Following uracil-DNA glycosylase treatment, a first 18-cycle PCR with universal primers M1SS and BC2_uni_R was performed on all cDNA. As for the original processing: For normalization, 1 million high-quality reads, each with a distinct molecular identifier, were randomly selected from each sample. Reads with shared molecular identifiers were discarded instead of being binned into consensus sequences. MiTCR, set to a Q25 quality threshold and the strictest error-elimination algorithm, was used for CDR3 identification, clonotype clustering and error correction. A nonparametric unseen species model with Euler transformation was used to estimate a lower bound on total TCR beta diversity. The public reads were run again by TCRdb, first through fastp at Q25 and then through MiXCR, and only productive beta chains were kept. When rows share a CDR3 protein, they turn into one entry using the most common DNA and genes. V and J calls and clone size were set by TCRdb, not the authors. This sample is represented by around 1,100,000 distinct CDR3 sequences; roughly two fifths of them were singletons. The top ten clones comprise around 14% of the sample.

The germline V gene (reference sequence) yields SEHNR for CDR1 and FQNEAQ for CDR2. CDR3 length: 14 amino acids, cysteine to phenylalanine. CDR3 DNA is the only sequence kept; it has 42 bases, read in frame from the first base. Sequencing was carried out using blood. This receptor was identified in a man aged 18 to 30 in good health. Recombination connected TRBV7-9 to TRBJ2-4, with TRBD1 tentatively as D gene (5 bases match). The tail of the sequence fits TRBJ2-5 better, so the J call may be wrong. The CDR3 region: CASSFVGPQETQYF. The bases read TGTGCCAGCAGCTTCGTGGGGCCTCAAGAGACCCAGTACTTC.